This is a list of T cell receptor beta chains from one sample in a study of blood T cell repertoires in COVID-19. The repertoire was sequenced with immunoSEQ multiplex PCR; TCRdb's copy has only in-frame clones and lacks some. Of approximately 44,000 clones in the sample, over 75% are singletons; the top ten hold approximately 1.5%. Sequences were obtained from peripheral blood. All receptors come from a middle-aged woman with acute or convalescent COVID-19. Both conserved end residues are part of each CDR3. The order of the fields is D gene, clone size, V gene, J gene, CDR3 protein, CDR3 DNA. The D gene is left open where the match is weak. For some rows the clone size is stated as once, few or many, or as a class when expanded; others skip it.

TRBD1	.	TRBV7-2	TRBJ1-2	CASSPGGTALGYTF	TGTGCCAGCAGCCCCGGTGGGACAGCCCTCGGCTACACCTTC
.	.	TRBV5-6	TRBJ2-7	CASSLGSATLYEQYF	TGTGCCAGCAGCTTGGGGTCAGCGACGCTCTACGAGCAGTACTTC
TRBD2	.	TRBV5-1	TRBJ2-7	CASSYMDRALAGGLEQYF	TGCGCCAGCAGTTATATGGACAGGGCGCTAGCGGGGGGTTTAGAGCAGTACTTC
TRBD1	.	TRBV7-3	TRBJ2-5	CASSLNRGDHQETQYF	TGTGCCAGCAGCTTAAACAGGGGGGACCACCAAGAGACCCAGTACTTC
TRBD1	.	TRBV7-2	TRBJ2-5	CASSIPTTGPETQYF	TGTGCCAGCAGCATCCCTACGACAGGGCCGGAGACCCAGTACTTC
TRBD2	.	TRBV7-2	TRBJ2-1	CASSLATSGGLSNEQFF	TGTGCCAGCAGCTTAGCGACTAGCGGGGGTTTGTCGAATGAGCAGTTCTTC
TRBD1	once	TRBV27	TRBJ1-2	CASSETGRKGYTF	TGTGCCAGCAGTGAGACAGGGAGGAAAGGCTACACCTTC
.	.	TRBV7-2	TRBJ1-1	CASSSPVGGGTEAFF	TGTGCCAGCAGCTCCCCGGTTGGGGGGGGCACTGAAGCTTTCTTT
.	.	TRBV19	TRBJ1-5	CASRGGSGAGQPQHF	TGTGCCAGTAGAGGAGGCTCTGGAGCGGGTCAGCCCCAGCATTTT
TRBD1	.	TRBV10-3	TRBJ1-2	CAINKPTGESYGYTF	TGTGCCATCAATAAACCGACAGGGGAATCCTATGGCTACACCTTC
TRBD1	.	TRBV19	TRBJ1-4	CASSMGQGDEKLFF	TGTGCCAGTAGTATGGGACAGGGGGACGAAAAACTGTTTTTT
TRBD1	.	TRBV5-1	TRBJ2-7	CASSLGGTGTSYEQYF	TGCGCCAGCAGCTTGGGGGGGACAGGGACCTCCTACGAGCAGTACTTC
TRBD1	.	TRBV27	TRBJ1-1	CASRTTGLKNTEAFF	TGTGCCAGCAGGACGACAGGGCTGAAGAACACTGAAGCTTTCTTT
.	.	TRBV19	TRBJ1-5	CASSIHGGSDQPQHF	TGTGCCAGTAGTATTCACGGGGGTTCCGATCAGCCCCAGCATTTT
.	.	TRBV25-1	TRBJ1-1	CASSPAKGVNTEAFF	TGTGCCAGCAGTCCTGCCAAGGGAGTGAACACTGAAGCTTTCTTT
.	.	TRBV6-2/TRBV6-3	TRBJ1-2	CASSPRGAWMAGYTF	TGTGCCAGCAGTCCGCGGGGGGCCTGGATGGCTGGCTACACCTTC
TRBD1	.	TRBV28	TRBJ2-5	CASSLSGGRETQYF	TGTGCCAGCAGTTTATCAGGGGGCAGGGAGACCCAGTACTTC
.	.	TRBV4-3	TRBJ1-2	CASSQDRHGYTF	TGCGCCAGCAGCCAAGATCGTCATGGCTACACCTTC
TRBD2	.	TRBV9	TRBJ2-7	CASSDPSGKAYEQYF	TGTGCCAGCAGCGACCCCAGCGGGAAGGCCTACGAGCAGTACTTC
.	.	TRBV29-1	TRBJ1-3	CSVKIASGEDSKLSGNTIYF	TGCAGCGTCAAGATAGCGAGTGGCGAAGATTCCAAACTCTCTGGAAACACCATATATTTT
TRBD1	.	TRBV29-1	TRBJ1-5	CSVAGQGDGNQPQHF	TGCAGCGTTGCCGGTCAGGGGGATGGCAATCAGCCCCAGCATTTT
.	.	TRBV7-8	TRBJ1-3	CASSLAESSGNTIYF	TGTGCCAGCAGCTTAGCAGAGAGCTCTGGAAACACCATATATTTT
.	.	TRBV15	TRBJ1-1	CATSRGGTLSRTEAFF	TGTGCCACCAGCAGAGGAGGAACCTTAAGCCGCACTGAAGCTTTCTTT
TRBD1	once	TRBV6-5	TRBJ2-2	CASSFGTGNTGELFF	TGTGCCAGCAGTTTCGGGACAGGGAACACCGGGGAGCTGTTTTTT
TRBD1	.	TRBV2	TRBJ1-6	CASSEGQGNSPLHF	TGTGCCAGCAGTGAAGGACAGGGAAATTCACCCCTCCACTTT
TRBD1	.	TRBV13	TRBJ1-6	CASSLRGGGNSPLHF	TGTGCCAGCAGCTTACGAGGGGGCGGTAATTCACCCCTCCACTTT
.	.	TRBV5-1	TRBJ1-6	CASHTGTYENSPLHF	TGCGCCAGCCACACCGGGACATATGAGAATTCACCCCTCCACTTT
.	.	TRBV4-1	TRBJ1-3	CASSQAGFGNTIYF	TGCGCCAGCAGCCAAGCAGGGTTTGGAAACACCATATATTTT
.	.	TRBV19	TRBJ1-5	CASSIGVSNQPQHF	TGTGCCAGTAGTATAGGAGTAAGCAATCAGCCCCAGCATTTT
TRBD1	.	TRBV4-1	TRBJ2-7	CASSRGQGMTYEQYF	TGCGCCAGCAGCCGTGGACAGGGGATGACCTACGAGCAGTACTTC
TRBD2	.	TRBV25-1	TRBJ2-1	CASRSSSGSWNEQFF	TGTGCCAGCAGGTCGTCTAGCGGGAGTTGGAATGAGCAGTTCTTC
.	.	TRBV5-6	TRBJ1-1	CASSWTSTEAFF	TGTGCCAGCAGCTGGACTTCGACTGAAGCTTTCTTT
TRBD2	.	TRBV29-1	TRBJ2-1	CSVSRLAGNEQFF	TGCAGCGTTAGCCGCCTAGCGGGGAATGAGCAGTTCTTC
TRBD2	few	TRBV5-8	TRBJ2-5	CASSFERGAQETQYF	TGTGCCAGCAGCTTCGAGCGGGGGGCTCAGGAGACCCAGTACTTC
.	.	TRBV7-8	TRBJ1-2	CASSIARGAPFLGYGYTF	TGTGCCAGCAGCATAGCACGGGGTGCGCCCTTTTTAGGCTATGGCTACACCTTC
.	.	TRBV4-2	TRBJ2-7	CASSPMIPVGDAPYEQYF	TGTGCCAGCAGCCCGATGATCCCCGTGGGCGACGCGCCCTACGAGCAGTACTTC
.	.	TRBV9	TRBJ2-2	CASSALLGQNTGELFF	TGTGCCAGCAGCGCCCTGCTGGGACAGAACACCGGGGAGCTGTTTTTT
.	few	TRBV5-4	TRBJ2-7	CASSLGGGINEQYF	TGTGCCAGCAGCTTGGGAGGGGGAATCAACGAGCAGTACTTC
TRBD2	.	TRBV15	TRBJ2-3	CATSRDLASGSVTDTQYF	TGTGCCACCAGCAGAGATCTGGCTAGCGGGAGTGTCACAGATACGCAGTATTTT
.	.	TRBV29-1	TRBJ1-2	CSVGTRFYGYTF	TGCAGCGTAGGGACACGGTTCTATGGCTACACCTTC
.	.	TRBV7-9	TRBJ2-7	CASSFERGTDEQYF	TGTGCCAGCAGCTTTGAAAGGGGTACCGACGAGCAGTACTTC
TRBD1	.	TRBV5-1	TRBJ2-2	CASSFQTGGVPGELFF	TGCGCCAGCAGCTTTCAGACAGGGGGCGTTCCCGGGGAGCTGTTTTTT
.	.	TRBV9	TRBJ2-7	CASSVSGKTYEQYF	TGTGCCAGCAGCGTGTCAGGGAAGACCTACGAGCAGTACTTC
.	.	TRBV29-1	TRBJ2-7	CSVEGGGDEQYF	TGCAGCGTAGAAGGAGGGGGCGACGAGCAGTACTTC